Listed here are 10 T cell receptor beta chains from one sample, sequenced in a study of T cells in Graves' hyperthyroidism and ophthalmopathy. Amplification of TCR beta CDR3 regions was performed using RNA transcripts as template. The HTBI primer set was used in a first-round RT-PCR of the TCR CDR3. TCRdb used MiXCR to reprocess the multiplex PCR reads, holding one entry per CDR3 protein. The data contain 530,000 or so distinct CDR3 sequences, around 22% of them singletons. The sequenced material came from blood. Receptors originate from a woman aged 25-40 years with Graves' ophthalmopathy.

This clonotype was counted at least ten times. The J gene is TRBJ2-3, the V gene TRBV20-1; D not resolved. Trimming pared 1 base from V and 6 bases from J, leaving 8 bases between. Germline CDR1 DFQATT, CDR2 SNEGSKA (reference sequence). This CDR3 spans 12 amino acids. Here the CDR3 DNA reads TGCAGTGCTAGAGCTACGTTGGATACGCAGTATTTT. Its translation is CSARATLDTQYF.

This clonotype was counted many times. The V gene is TRBV12-3 or TRBV12-4, the J gene TRBJ2-7; D is perhaps TRBD2 (7 bases). V gave up 6 bases and J gave up 6 bases, with 21 bases separating them. The CDR3 runs to 15 residues. This chain's CDR3 is CASSRAGAAAGEQYF. CDR3 coding DNA: TGTGCCAGCAGCCGGGCGGGGGCTGCCGCTGGCGAGCAGTACTTC.

This clonotype has at least ten counts. The gene calls are TRBV7-6 and TRBJ2-5; D ambiguous. The CDR3 spans 14 residues. Deletions cut 0 bases from V and 1 base from J, with 6 bases between. Germline V gene sequence: CDR1 SGHVS, CDR2 FNYEAQ. CDR3 residues: CASSLAWGQETQYF. Here the CDR3 DNA reads TGTGCCAGCAGCTTAGCGTGGGGCCAAGAGACCCAGTACTTC.

The V gene is TRBV7-9, the J gene TRBJ1-6; the D is unclear. The germline CDR1 and CDR2 sequences are SEHNR and FQNEAQ (reference sequence). The CDR3 loop spans 11 amino acids. V lost 1 base and J lost 10, with 2 bases in between. CDR3 amino acids: CASSLVSPLHF. Written as DNA, the CDR3 is TGTGCCAGCAGCTTAGTCTCACCCCTCCACTTT.

This clonotype has only one observation. V is TRBV6-5 and J is TRBJ2-2, with 7 nucleotides matching TRBD1. J gave up 4 bases and V 0 bases, and 2 bases lay outside the gene matches. CDR3 length equals 15 residues. The germline CDR1 and CDR2 sequences are MNHEY and SVGAGI. This CDR3 reads CASSYSNRGTGELFF. As DNA, the CDR3 is TGTGCCAGCAGTTACTCGAACAGGGGCACCGGGGAGCTGTTTTTT.

Concerning this clonotype: An end of the junction differs from the germline gene, which may be a read error. The chain uses TRBV5-5 and TRBJ1-1; D possibly corresponds to TRBD1 (5 bases). The germline gives CDR1 SGHKS, CDR2 YYEKEE (reference sequence). The CDR3 extends over 14 amino acids. The CDR3 sequence: CASRNQQANSEAFF. DNA for the CDR3: TGTGCCAGCAGAAACCAACAGGCGAACAGTGAAGCTTTCTTT.

This clonotype was picked up many times. This chain uses TRBV30 with TRBJ1-1; D unclear. In germline, CDR1 is GTSNPN, CDR2 SVGIG (reference sequence). The CDR3 is 12 amino acids. V was shortened by 5 bases and J by 5 bases, with 12 bases between the two germline ends. CDR3 bases: TGTGCCTGGTCGGGCGTAGGGACTGAAGCTTTCTTT. As protein: CAWSGVGTEAFF.

This clonotype has more than one count but fewer than ten. The genes are TRBV28 and TRBJ1-1, with D hard to call. Germline CDR1 reads MDHEN; CDR2 reads SYDVKM. The CDR3 is 13 residues long. The CDR3 here is CASGEGGYTEAFF. As DNA, the CDR3 is TGTGCAAGCGGGGAGGGTGGATACACTGAAGCTTTCTTT.

This clonotype was picked up one time. The chain employs TRBV9 and TRBJ1-5; TRBD1 agrees at 10 bases. V shed 0 bases, J shed 5 bases, and the junction held 8 bases outside the gene matches. The CDR3 totals 17 residues. Germline V gives CDR1 SGDLS, CDR2 YYNGEE. The CDR3, as DNA: TGTGCCAGCAGCGTAGGGGACAGGGGCCCGAAGGATCAGCCCCAGCATTTT. This encodes CASSVGDRGPKDQPQHF.

Many counts were recorded for this clonotype. The J gene is TRBJ1-5, the V gene TRBV12-3 or TRBV12-4; possible D gene TRBD1, 5 bases. V was cut by 8 bases and J by 9 bases, with 17 bases left in between. The CDR3 contains 13 residues. CDR3 coding DNA: TGTGCCAGCGGCAGACAGACAAAGCGGCCCCAGCATTTT. It encodes CASGRQTKRPQHF.